Listed below are T cell receptor beta chains from one sample, sequenced in a study of metastatic and nonmetastatic thyroid tumors. TCRdb redid the clone calls on the PCR reads using MiXCR. The sample consists of some 4,500 clones, roughly 20% of them appearing once. The material sequenced was adjacent normal tissue. The source is a male donor with papillary thyroid cancer or a benign thyroid nodule (not recorded which). Some clones in this sample may be carry-over from other donors' samples. Both conserved end residues are trimmed from each CDR3. D genes are given only for firm matches.

D gene,J gene,V gene,CDR3 protein
.,TRBJ2-7,TRBV6-2/TRBV6-3,ASSPGFDYEQY
.,TRBJ1-2,TRBV5-1,ASSGTSHYGYT
TRBD2,TRBJ2-1,TRBV10-3,AISESRVAGVNEQF
.,TRBJ2-3,TRBV5-5,ASSSGTSGPTDTQY
.,TRBJ2-5,TRBV9,ASSVEDQGYQETQY
TRBD2,TRBJ2-3,TRBV12-3/TRBV12-4,ASSFRLAGADTQY
.,TRBJ2-2,TRBV7-3,ASSLTNAGDGELF
.,TRBJ2-5,TRBV5-6,ASARGAGETQY
.,TRBJ2-1,TRBV5-6,ASSLGARMRGDEQF
.,TRBJ1-1,TRBV4-1,ASSQEQAGATEAF
TRBD1,TRBJ1-5,TRBV6-1,ASSQWTGSNQPQH
TRBD1,TRBJ2-3,TRBV6-1,ASSAPGQGAADTQY
TRBD1,TRBJ1-5,TRBV28,ASSLAEDRGKDQPQH
.,TRBJ2-2,TRBV7-9,ASETGEGGELF
.,TRBJ1-5,TRBV20-1,SARDGNSNQPQH
.,TRBJ2-3,TRBV14,ASSQGRGPYTDTQY
TRBD2,TRBJ2-7,TRBV2,ASSELAGSYYEQY
.,TRBJ2-1,TRBV9,ASSVDGTYEQL
TRBD2,TRBJ2-7,TRBV30,AWSVAGGYEQY
.,TRBJ1-6,TRBV11-2,ASSFVSNNSPLH
.,TRBJ2-7,TRBV7-2,ASSSDFGYEQY
TRBD1,TRBJ2-3,TRBV29-1,SVEQGADTQY
TRBD1,TRBJ2-5,TRBV6-1,ASLRGQFQETQY
.,TRBJ1-2,TRBV4-1,ASSQDARGRYGYT
TRBD1,TRBJ2-2,TRBV10-3,AISEDRVTGELF
.,TRBJ1-1,TRBV28,ASSSAPGVNTEAF
.,TRBJ1-2,TRBV6-1,ASSQTGFYGYT
.,TRBJ2-1,TRBV19,ASSEDSLPTGEQF
.,TRBJ2-7,TRBV7-9,ASSHGDEQY
.,TRBJ2-5,TRBV4-1,ASSQDGVVSETQY
.,TRBJ1-4,TRBV6-5,ASSYVPQGWVNEKLF
.,TRBJ1-1,TRBV30,AWIPRGSLTEAF
.,TRBJ2-3,TRBV19,ASRMGADTQY
.,TRBJ2-6,TRBV7-2,ASSLGGPRANVLT
TRBD2,TRBJ2-7,TRBV5-5,ASSFLAGGPYEQY
TRBD2,TRBJ2-3,TRBV19,ASSEGLAMRDTQY
.,TRBJ1-2,TRBV12-3/TRBV12-4,ASSLLRRDGYT
TRBD2,TRBJ2-1,TRBV20-1,SAKGLAGVGDEQF
TRBD2,TRBJ2-3,TRBV4-2,ASSPWVAGGPWGTDTQY
.,TRBJ2-5,TRBV10-1,ASSGGGTQY
.,TRBJ1-3,TRBV7-8,ASSFTSQAGNTIY
TRBD1,TRBJ1-4,TRBV6-1,ASSSGTGDEKLF
.,TRBJ2-7,TRBV7-2,ASSLEVVPYEQY
.,TRBJ2-3,TRBV9,ASSVVGEMDKKY
.,TRBJ2-3,TRBV11-3,ASSLGGRAIDTQY
.,TRBJ2-1,TRBV19,ASSIRFDNEQF
TRBD1,TRBJ1-2,TRBV5-1,ASSTWTGSNYGYT
.,TRBJ2-3,TRBV14,ASSQDLADTQY
TRBD2,TRBJ2-3,TRBV12-3/TRBV12-4,ASSLAGSGGSTDTQY
TRBD2,TRBJ2-5,TRBV20-1,SAAASGTETRY
TRBD1,TRBJ1-6,TRBV6-1,ASSLEGGVGSPLH
.,TRBJ1-2,TRBV6-1,ASQSLESTGNYGYT
TRBD2,TRBJ2-3,TRBV11-1,ASRPPGLAGHTDTQY
TRBD2,TRBJ2-1,TRBV28,ASSTLAGESEQF
TRBD2,TRBJ2-4,TRBV19,ASSIQSGSHIQY
TRBD2,TRBJ2-1,TRBV28,ASREAGGDNEQF
TRBD2,TRBJ2-5,TRBV19,ASSSPLVGGGAEETQY